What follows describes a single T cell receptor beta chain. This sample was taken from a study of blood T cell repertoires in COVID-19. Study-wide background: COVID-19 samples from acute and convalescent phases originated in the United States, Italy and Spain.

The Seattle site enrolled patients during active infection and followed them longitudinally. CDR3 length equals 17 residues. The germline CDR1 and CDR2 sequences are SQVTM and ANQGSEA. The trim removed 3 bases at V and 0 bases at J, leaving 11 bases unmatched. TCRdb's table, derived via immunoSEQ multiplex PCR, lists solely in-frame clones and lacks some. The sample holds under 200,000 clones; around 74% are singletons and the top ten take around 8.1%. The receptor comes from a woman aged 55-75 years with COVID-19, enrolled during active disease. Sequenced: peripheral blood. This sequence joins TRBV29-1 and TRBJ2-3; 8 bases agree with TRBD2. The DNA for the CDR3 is TGCAGCGTTGAGGGGTTAGCGGGGCTTCCTAGCACAGATACGCAGTATTTT. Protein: CSVEGLAGLPSTDTQYF.